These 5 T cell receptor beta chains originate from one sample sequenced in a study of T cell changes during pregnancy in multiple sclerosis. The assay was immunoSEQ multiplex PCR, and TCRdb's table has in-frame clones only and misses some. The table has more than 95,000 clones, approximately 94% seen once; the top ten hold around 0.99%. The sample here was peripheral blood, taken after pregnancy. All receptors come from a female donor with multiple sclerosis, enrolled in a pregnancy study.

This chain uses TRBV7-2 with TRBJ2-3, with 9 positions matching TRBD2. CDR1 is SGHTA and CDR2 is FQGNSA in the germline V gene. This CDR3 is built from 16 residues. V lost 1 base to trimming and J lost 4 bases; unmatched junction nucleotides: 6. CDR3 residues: CASSLGSSGVADTQYF. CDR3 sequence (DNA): TGTGCCAGCAGCTTAGGATCTAGCGGGGTGGCAGATACGCAGTATTTT.

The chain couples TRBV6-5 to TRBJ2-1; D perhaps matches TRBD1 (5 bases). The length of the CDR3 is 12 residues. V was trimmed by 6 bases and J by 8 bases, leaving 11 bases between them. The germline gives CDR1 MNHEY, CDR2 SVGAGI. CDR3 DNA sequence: TGTGCCAGCAGGCCCCAGGGTGATGAGCAGTTCTTC. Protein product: CASRPQGDEQFF.

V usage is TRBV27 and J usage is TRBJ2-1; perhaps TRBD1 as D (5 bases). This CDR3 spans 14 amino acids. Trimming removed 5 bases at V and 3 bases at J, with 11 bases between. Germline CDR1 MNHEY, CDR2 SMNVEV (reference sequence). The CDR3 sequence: CASSPQGLYNEQFF. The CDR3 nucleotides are TGTGCCAGCAGTCCCCAGGGCCTCTACAATGAGCAGTTCTTC.

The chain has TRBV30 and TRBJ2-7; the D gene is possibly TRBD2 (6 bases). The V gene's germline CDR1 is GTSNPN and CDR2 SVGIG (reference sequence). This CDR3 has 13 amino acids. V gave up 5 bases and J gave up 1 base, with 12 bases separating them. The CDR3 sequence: CAWRDFLSYEQYF. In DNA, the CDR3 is TGTGCCTGGCGGGACTTTCTTTCCTACGAGCAGTACTTC.

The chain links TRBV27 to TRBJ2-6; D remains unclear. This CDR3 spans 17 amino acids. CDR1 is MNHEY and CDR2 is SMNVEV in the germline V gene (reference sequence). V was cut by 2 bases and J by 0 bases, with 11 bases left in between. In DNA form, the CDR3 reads TGTGCCAGCAGTTTAGCCCGTAGCAGCTCTGGGGCCAACGTCCTGACTTTC. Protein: CASSLARSSSGANVLTF.